These 26 T cell receptor beta chains share one sample of origin, sequenced in a study of OX40 agonist ivuxolimab in advanced cancers. Some clones are missing from TCRdb's copy, which holds only in-frame ones; the method was immunoSEQ multiplex PCR. Of about 62,000 clones in the sample, about four fifths were seen once. Source: CD4+ or CD8+ T cells sorted from blood, taken in a trial of the OX40 agonist ivuxolimab. Receptors were obtained from an adult with an advanced solid tumor such as melanoma, head and neck, liver or kidney cancer.

The chain combines TRBV27 with TRBJ1-2, with a possible D match to TRBD1 (6 bases). Germline CDR1 and CDR2: MNHEY and SMNVEV (reference sequence). V was shortened by 4 bases and J by 4 bases, with 19 bases between the two germline ends. The CDR3 consists of 16 residues. CDR3 sequence (DNA): TGTGCCAGCAGTTCGATGGGAAGGGGGGATCCCTATGGCTACACCTTC. This sequence encodes CASSSMGRGDPYGYTF.

This chain joins TRBV5-4 and TRBJ2-7; TRBD1 might be the D (5 bases). Germline lookup yields CDR1 SGHNT and CDR2 YYREEE (reference sequence). V lost 1 base to trimming and J lost 0 bases, with 8 bases between them. The CDR3 extends over 14 amino acids. The CDR3 DNA reads TGTGCCAGCAGCTTGCCAGGGCACTCCTACGAGCAGTACTTC. Residues: CASSLPGHSYEQYF.

CDR3 in amino acids: CASAKLARGGSEEKLFF. DNA for the CDR3: TGTGCCAGCGCCAAATTAGCCAGGGGCGGCTCGGAGGAAAAACTGTTTTTT. The chain recombines TRBV27 with TRBJ1-4; possible D gene TRBD1, 6 bases. With 8 bases removed from V and 8 bases from J, the gap between germline ends came to 27 bases. Germline assignment: CDR1 MNHEY and CDR2 SMNVEV (reference sequence). CDR3 length: 17 residues.

The CDR3 loop reads CASSLEDSGQPQHF. For the CDR3, the DNA is TGTGCCAGCAGCTTAGAGGACAGCGGGCAGCCCCAGCATTTT. V gene TRBV7-6 combines with J gene TRBJ1-5; possibly TRBD1 for D (6 bases). V lost 1 base to trimming and J lost 7 bases, with 11 bases between them. The CDR3 spans 14 residues. Germline V lookup: CDR1 SGHVS, CDR2 FNYEAQ.

The chain is built from TRBV10-3 and TRBJ1-2, with D perhaps matching TRBD1 (5 bases). This CDR3 has 12 amino acids. V was trimmed by 6 bases and J by 5 bases, leaving 10 bases between them. Germline values: CDR1 ENHRY, CDR2 SYGVKD. This CDR3 reads CAISGTPYGYTF. The CDR3 region has the DNA TGTGCCATCAGCGGGACGCCATATGGCTACACCTTC.

This clone was detected a few times. This chain connects TRBV5-1 to TRBJ1-1; no clear D. This CDR3 contains 16 residues. Per germline, CDR1 SGHRS and CDR2 YFSETQ. The V gene lost 4 bases and the J gene lost 1 base, with 17 bases spanning the gap. The CDR3 region has the DNA TGCGCCAGCAGCAAGATAATGCGGTCGGAGAACACTGAAGCTTTCTTT. This sequence encodes CASSKIMRSENTEAFF.

The J gene is TRBJ2-5, the V gene TRBV19, with D possibly matching TRBD2 (6 bases). The CDR3 is 17 amino acids. V lost 1 base, J lost 1 base, and 16 bases lay in between. Germline V gene sequence: CDR1 LNHDA, CDR2 SQIVND (reference sequence). The CDR3 bases are TGTGCCAGTAGTATAGGGAGGGGCCGGCCTTCCCAAGAGACCCAGTACTTC. Translating it yields CASSIGRGRPSQETQYF. The whole variable domain, filled in from reference TRBV19 and TRBJ2-5, reads DGGITQSPKYLFRKEGQNVTLSCEQNLNHDAMYWYRQDPGQGLRLIYYSQIVNDFQKGDIAEGYSVSREKKESFPLTVTSAQKNPTAFYLCASSIGRGRPSQETQYFGPGTRLLVL.

This clone was counted only a few times. The chain joins TRBV28 to TRBJ2-2; TRBD1 might be the D (5 bases). Trimming took off 1 base at V and 3 bases at J, with 9 bases between the two ends. Looked up from germline, CDR1 is MDHEN and CDR2 is SYDVKM. CDR3 length: 15 amino acids. CDR3 region: CASSLFREDTGELFF. CDR3 bases: TGTGCCAGCAGTTTATTCAGGGAAGACACCGGGGAGCTGTTTTTT.

The rearrangement uses TRBV27 and TRBJ2-1, with 9 nucleotides matching TRBD2. Trimming took 4 bases from V and 4 from J; bases not matched to a gene: 5. Germline V CDR1 and CDR2: MNHEY, SMNVEV (reference sequence). The CDR3 has 15 amino acids. CDR3 region: CASSSLGLAYNEQFF. The CDR3 nucleotides are TGTGCCAGCAGTTCATTGGGACTAGCTTACAATGAGCAGTTCTTC.

The CDR3 sequence is CASSIRLAPETQYF. CDR3 bases: TGTGCCAGCAGTATCCGACTAGCGCCAGAGACCCAGTACTTC. This chain uses TRBV2 with TRBJ2-5, with 8 bases identical to TRBD2. The germline V gene encodes CDR1 SNHLY and CDR2 FYNNEI. This CDR3 comprises 14 residues. V lost 5 bases to trimming and J lost 4 bases; unmatched junction nucleotides: 6.

CDR3 coding DNA: TGTGCCAGCTCACCGGGACTAGCGGGAGGGCTGGCAGATACGCAGTATTTT. Its translation: CASSPGLAGGLADTQYF. The chain couples TRBV18 to TRBJ2-3; the match to TRBD2 covers 16 bases. The CDR3 length is 17 residues. Germline loops: CDR1 KGHSH, CDR2 LQKENI. V was pared by 3 bases and J by 4 bases, with 4 bases of the junction left unmatched.

V is TRBV4-3 and J is TRBJ2-3; no reliable D call. Germline V lookup: CDR1 LGHNA, CDR2 YSLEER. CDR3 length equals 12 residues. Trimming removed 3 bases from V and 3 bases from J, with 4 bases in between. The CDR3 DNA follows: TGCGCCAGCAGCCAGGAAACAGATACGCAGTATTTT. Amino acids: CASSQETDTQYF.

This clone turned up a few times. The chain combines TRBV7-6 with TRBJ2-2, with D uncertain. Trimming stripped 3 bases from V and 5 bases from J, with 4 bases between. Germline V lookup: CDR1 SGHVS, CDR2 FNYEAQ. This CDR3 region has 12 residues. The CDR3 region is CASSFLTGELFF. The DNA for the CDR3 is TGTGCCAGCAGCTTTTTAACCGGGGAGCTGTTTTTT. The full variable domain, completed using reference TRBV7-6 and TRBJ2-2, is GAGVSQSPRYKVTKRGQDVALRCDPISGHVSLYWYRQALGQGPEFLTYFNYEAQQDKSGLPNDRFSAERPEGSISTLTIQRTEQRDSAMYRCASSFLTGELFFGEGSRLTVL.

This clone has just one count. This sequence joins TRBV5-1 and TRBJ2-7, with 8 bases that match TRBD1. The CDR3 has 15 residues. Losses at the gene ends were 0 bases for V and 7 bases for J; bases not matched to a gene: 9. The germline gives CDR1 SGHRS, CDR2 YFSETQ. The CDR3 DNA follows: TGCGCCAGCAGCTTGGAGCAGGGGGCCCTCTTAGAGCAGTACTTC. As protein: CASSLEQGALLEQYF. The whole variable domain, remainder taken from reference TRBV5-1 and TRBJ2-7, is KAGVTQTPRYLIKTRGQQVTLSCSPISGHRSVSWYQQTPGQGLQFLFEYFSETQRNKGNFPGRFSGRQFSNSRSEMNVSTLELGDSALYLCASSLEQGALLEQYFGPGTRLTVT.

V is TRBV5-5 and J is TRBJ1-5, with D unclear. V lost 0 bases and J 7 bases, leaving 14 bases between the germline ends. The CDR3 is 15 residues long. Germline V gene sequence: CDR1 SGHKS, CDR2 YYEKEE (reference sequence). Written as DNA, the CDR3 is TGTGCCAGCAGCTTGGGTCCGGGGAACGGCCAGCCCCAGCATTTT. Its protein product is CASSLGPGNGQPQHF.

The rearrangement joins TRBV10-3 to TRBJ2-5; 9 bases align to TRBD2. This CDR3 comprises 15 residues. Per the germline V gene, CDR1 is ENHRY and CDR2 is SYGVKD. V shed 8 bases, J shed 1 base, and the junction held 8 bases outside the gene matches. CDR3 region: CAIRDSGGFQETQYF. The CDR3 DNA sequence: TGTGCCATCCGGGACAGCGGGGGGTTCCAAGAGACCCAGTACTTC.

CDR3 DNA: TGCGCCAGCAGCCAAGAGGGGGCAGGGCCCGCCTACGAGCAGTACTTC. Protein: CASSQEGAGPAYEQYF. The chain combines TRBV4-3 with TRBJ2-7, with TRBD1 as a possible D gene (6 bases). Germline V gives CDR1 LGHNA, CDR2 YSLEER. The V end lost 0 bases, the J end lost 2 bases, and 14 bases lay between the germline ends. This CDR3 is 16 amino acids long.

V and J are TRBV5-1 and TRBJ2-1; D is ambiguous. CDR3 length equals 12 residues. The V gene lost 4 bases and the J gene lost 7 bases, with 9 bases spanning the gap. Germline V gene data show CDR1 as SGHRS and CDR2 as YFSETQ. The CDR3 sequence is CASSPARNEQFF. The CDR3 region has the DNA TGCGCCAGCAGCCCTGCGAGGAATGAGCAGTTCTTC.

The rearrangement uses TRBV12-5 and TRBJ1-5; no clear D gene. The CDR3 is 13 amino acids. Trimming took off 2 bases at V and 6 bases at J, with 8 bases between the two ends. Germline V gives CDR1 LGHNT, CDR2 FRNRAP. This CDR3 is CASGLLTGQPQHF. For the CDR3, the DNA is TGTGCTAGTGGTTTGCTAACGGGTCAGCCCCAGCATTTT.

The chain is built from TRBV19 and TRBJ1-1; D is uncertain. Looked up from germline, CDR1 is LNHDA and CDR2 is SQIVND (reference sequence). Trimming pared 2 bases from V and 0 bases from J, leaving 10 bases between. The length of the CDR3 is 15 residues. The CDR3 sequence is CASSIRLAMNTEAFF. CDR3 nucleotide sequence: TGTGCCAGTAGTATAAGATTAGCGATGAACACTGAAGCTTTCTTT.

Here the CDR3 DNA reads TGTGCCAGCACCCCACGTCTAGCCACAGATACGCAGTATTTT. Translating gives CASTPRLATDTQYF. The chain joins TRBV11-2 to TRBJ2-3; TRBD2 might be the D (5 bases). V was clipped by 7 bases and J by 2 bases, with 13 bases between them. The CDR3 is made up of 14 amino acids. Germline CDR1 is SGHAT and CDR2 is FQNNGV.

This rearrangement joins TRBV7-9 to TRBJ2-4, with 8 bases that match TRBD2. The V segment lost 5 bases and the J segment 0 bases; nucleotides outside the gene matches: 3. The CDR3 is made up of 15 amino acids. CDR1 is SEHNR and CDR2 is FQNEAQ in the germline V gene (reference sequence). The DNA for the CDR3 is TGTGCCAGCAGCCCACTAGCGGAAGCCAAAAACATTCAGTACTTC. Translated: CASSPLAEAKNIQYF.

The chain employs TRBV7-9 and TRBJ2-5; D is ambiguous. V lost 4 bases to trimming and J lost 4 bases, with 7 bases between them. Germline CDR1 and CDR2: SEHNR and FQNEAQ (reference sequence). The CDR3 extends over 12 amino acids. Here the CDR3 reads CASSSVVETQYF. CDR3 DNA: TGTGCCAGCAGCTCAGTGGTAGAGACCCAGTACTTC. The entire variable domain, with the rest obtained from reference TRBV7-9 and TRBJ2-5, is as follows: DTGVSQNPRHKITKRGQNVTFRCDPISEHNRLYWYRQTLGQGPEFLTYFQNEAQLEKSRLLSDRFSAERPKGSFSTLEIQRTEQGDSAMYLCASSSVVETQYFGPGTRLLVL.

The chain uses TRBV6-6 and TRBJ2-3; D is possibly TRBD1 (5 bases). Per the germline V gene, CDR1 is MNHNY and CDR2 is SVGAGI (reference sequence). With 2 bases removed from V and 2 bases from J, the gap between germline ends came to 11 bases. The CDR3 extends over 15 amino acids. CDR3 bases: TGTGCCAGCAGTTACGTGGGGCCAGTCACAGATACGCAGTATTTT. Amino acids: CASSYVGPVTDTQYF.

The chain recombines TRBV9 with TRBJ2-1; 9 bases map to TRBD2. CDR3 length equals 16 residues. After removal of 4 bases from V and 5 bases from J, the junction contained 10 bases not matched to a gene. From germline, CDR1 is SGDLS and CDR2 YYNGEE. This chain's CDR3 is CASSSSLAGPHNEQFF. CDR3 in DNA: TGTGCCAGCAGCTCCTCCCTAGCGGGGCCTCACAATGAGCAGTTCTTC.

Within the sample, this clone is medium-sized. This chain joins TRBV4-3 and TRBJ1-5, with D possibly being TRBD1 (6 bases). V was clipped by 0 bases and J by 7 bases, with 13 bases between them. The CDR3 extends over 15 amino acids. The germline CDR1 and CDR2 sequences are LGHNA and YSLEER. The CDR3 sequence is CASSQEEGRGQPQHF. The CDR3 DNA follows: TGCGCCAGCAGCCAAGAAGAAGGAAGGGGGCAGCCCCAGCATTTT.